These 10 T cell receptor beta chains came from one sample sequenced in a study of blood T cell repertoires in COVID-19. Sequencing was performed with immunoSEQ multiplex PCR; in TCRdb, only in-frame clones are kept and a portion is missing. The data hold about 59,000 clones, with approximately 92% observed a single time. The sample comprised peripheral blood. These receptor sequences come from an elderly man with acute or convalescent COVID-19.

The J gene is TRBJ1-5, the V gene TRBV18; D not resolved. V was clipped by 0 bases and J by 9 bases, with 9 bases between them. Germline V CDR1 and CDR2: KGHSH, LQKENI. This CDR3 is built from 13 residues. In nucleotides, the CDR3 is TGTGCCAGCTCACCACCGGGAGGAGGGCCCCAGCATTTT. Amino acids: CASSPPGGGPQHF.

The count of this clone is one. This sequence joins TRBV7-2 and TRBJ2-3, with TRBD2 as a possible D gene (5 bases). This CDR3 comprises 16 residues. Trimming pared 1 base from V and 0 bases from J, leaving 11 bases between. CDR1 and CDR2 (germline): SGHTA, FQGNSA. The CDR3 reads CASSLDSGPSTDTQYF. In DNA form, the CDR3 reads TGTGCCAGCAGCTTAGACAGCGGACCTAGCACAGATACGCAGTATTTT.

The V call is TRBV19, the J call TRBJ2-2; TRBD1 is a possible D gene (7 bases). The germline gives CDR1 LNHDA, CDR2 SQIVND (reference sequence). This CDR3 comprises 15 residues. V gave up 4 bases and J gave up 4 bases, with 13 bases separating them. The CDR3, as DNA: TGTGCCAGTAGTAATAGACAGGGAGGCACCGGGGAGCTGTTTTTT. This translates into CASSNRQGGTGELFF.

There are a few counts of this clone. This chain connects TRBV11-2 to TRBJ1-4; D remains unclear. This CDR3 has 17 residues. Looked up from germline, CDR1 is SGHAT and CDR2 is FQNNGV. The germline V and J ends were trimmed by 7 bases and 0 bases, with 18 bases remaining between them. This CDR3 reads CASTPSGRKSTNEKLFF. DNA of the CDR3: TGTGCCAGCACCCCAAGCGGCAGGAAATCAACTAATGAAAAACTGTTTTTT.

This clone was observed a single time. V and J are TRBV4-1 and TRBJ2-7; TRBD1 is a possible D gene (6 bases). The CDR3 has 14 amino acids. The V end lost 6 bases, the J end lost 4 bases, and 16 bases lay between the germline ends. CDR1 is MGHRA and CDR2 is YSYEKL in the germline V gene. Here the CDR3 reads CASSPQGGLYEQYF. The CDR3 coding sequence is TGCGCCAGCAGTCCACAGGGTGGGTTATACGAGCAGTACTTC.

The chain couples TRBV30 to TRBJ2-5; tentative D call: TRBD1 (5 bases). The V gene's germline CDR1 is GTSNPN and CDR2 SVGIG (reference sequence). The CDR3 spans 13 residues. The chain's CDR3 is CAGAQGRSETQYF. CDR3 sequence (DNA): TGTGCTGGAGCCCAGGGTAGGTCGGAGACCCAGTACTTC. The full variable domain, in which reference TRBV30 and TRBJ2-5 provide the parts outside the CDR3, is SQTIHQWPATLVQPVGSPLSLECTVEGTSNPNLYWYRQAAGRGLQLLFYSVGIGQISSEVPQNLSASRPQDRQFILSSKKLLLSDSGFYLCAGAQGRSETQYFGPGTRLLVL.

This clone was detected once. The rearrangement joins TRBV7-2 to TRBJ2-3; no reliable D call. V dropped 6 bases and J dropped 2 bases, with 3 bases sitting between them. Germline V gene sequence: CDR1 SGHTA, CDR2 FQGNSA. The CDR3 covers 11 residues. The CDR3 sequence: CASSLTDTQYF. The CDR3 DNA is TGTGCCAGCAGTCTCACAGATACGCAGTATTTT.

The chain uses TRBV12-3 or TRBV12-4 and TRBJ1-4; D is uncertain. This CDR3 is 11 amino acids long. Trimming removed 6 bases at V and 7 bases at J, with 6 bases between. This CDR3 reads CASSPSEKLFF. The CDR3 DNA reads TGTGCCAGCAGCCCGAGTGAAAAACTGTTTTTT.

V gene TRBV6-2 or TRBV6-3 combines with J gene TRBJ2-3, with no clear D. CDR1 and CDR2 from the germline V gene are MNHEY and SVGEGT. V was clipped by 5 bases and J by 4 bases, with 7 bases between them. There are 12 residues in the CDR3. The CDR3: CASSRLSDTQYF. The DNA of the CDR3 is TGTGCCAGCAGTCGACTCTCAGATACGCAGTATTTT.

This CDR3 is CASSPQGLGNTEAFF. CDR3 in DNA: TGTGCCAGTAGTCCCCAGGGTTTGGGTAACACTGAAGCTTTCTTT. The chain recombines TRBV19 with TRBJ1-1; D might be TRBD1 (5 bases). The CDR3 sequence is 15 residues long. Germline assignment: CDR1 LNHDA and CDR2 SQIVND (reference sequence). Deletions cut 5 bases from V and 2 bases from J, with 15 bases between.